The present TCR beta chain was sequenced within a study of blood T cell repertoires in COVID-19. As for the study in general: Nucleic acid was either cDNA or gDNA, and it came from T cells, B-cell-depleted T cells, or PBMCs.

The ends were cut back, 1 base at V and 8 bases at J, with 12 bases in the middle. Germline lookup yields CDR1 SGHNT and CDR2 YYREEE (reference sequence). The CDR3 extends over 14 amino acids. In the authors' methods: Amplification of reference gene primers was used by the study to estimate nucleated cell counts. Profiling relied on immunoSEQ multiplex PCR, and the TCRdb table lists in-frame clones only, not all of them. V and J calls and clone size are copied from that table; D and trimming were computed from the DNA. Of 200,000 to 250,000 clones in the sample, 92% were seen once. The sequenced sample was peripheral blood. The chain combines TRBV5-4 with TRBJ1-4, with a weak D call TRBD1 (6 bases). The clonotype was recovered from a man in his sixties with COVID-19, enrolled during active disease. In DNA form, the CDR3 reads TGTGCCAGCAGCTTGCCAGGGGTAGGGGAAAAACTGTTTTTT. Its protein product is CASSLPGVGEKLFF.